Listed here are 3 T cell receptor beta chains from one sample, sequenced in a study of T cell repertoires in cytomegalovirus infection. A single record per CDR3 protein comes from TCRdb applying MiXCR to the reads. The sample has 200,000 or so distinct CDR3 sequences, roughly 28% seen once. The sample was PBMCs. The origin of the receptors is a human donor in good health (CMV status not recorded). Some clones in this sample may be carry-over from other donors' samples.

This clonotype was detected a few times. The rearrangement uses TRBV2 and TRBJ1-3; weak D call: TRBD1 (6 bases). CDR1 and CDR2 (germline): SNHLY, FYNNEI. V lost 6 bases and J lost 9, with 15 bases in between. The CDR3 extends over 13 amino acids. The CDR3 nucleotides read TGTGCCAGCAGCCTAGGGGGGGCTGGCACCATATATTTT. Translating gives CASSLGGAGTIYF.

The rearrangement uses TRBV12-3 or TRBV12-4 and TRBJ1-2, with no clear D. The CDR3 consists of 13 residues. The V end lost 6 bases, the J end lost 8 bases, and 16 bases lay between the germline ends. The CDR3 spells CASSLGPNRGYTF. CDR3 coding DNA: TGTGCCAGCAGCCTCGGGCCCAATCGGGGCTACACCTTC.

The sample holds a few counts of this clonotype. V gene TRBV27 combines with J gene TRBJ2-3; 8 nucleotides match TRBD1. Germline V gives CDR1 MNHEY, CDR2 SMNVEV (reference sequence). The CDR3 spans 16 residues. J gave up 2 bases and V 2 bases, and 6 bases lay outside the gene matches. CDR3 sequence reads: CASSLQGARVTDTQYF. CDR3 nucleotides: TGTGCCAGCAGTTTACAGGGGGCGCGGGTCACAGATACGCAGTATTTT.